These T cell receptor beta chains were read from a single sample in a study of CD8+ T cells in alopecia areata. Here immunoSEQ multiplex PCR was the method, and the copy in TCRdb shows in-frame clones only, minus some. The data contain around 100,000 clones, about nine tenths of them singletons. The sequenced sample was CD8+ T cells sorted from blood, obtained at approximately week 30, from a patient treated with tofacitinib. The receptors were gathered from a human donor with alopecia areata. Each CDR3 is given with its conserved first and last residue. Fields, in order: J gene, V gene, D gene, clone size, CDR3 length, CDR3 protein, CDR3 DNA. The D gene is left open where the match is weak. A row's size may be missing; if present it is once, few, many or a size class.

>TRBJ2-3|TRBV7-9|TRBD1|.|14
CASSLTGVTDTQYF
TGTGCCAGCAGCTTGACAGGGGTCACAGATACGCAGTATTTT
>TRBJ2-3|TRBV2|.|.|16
CASSENRAVGTDTQYF
TGTGCCAGCAGTGAAAACAGGGCTGTAGGCACAGATACGCAGTATTTT
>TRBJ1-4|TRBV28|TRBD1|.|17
CASSPRTGKGLSEKLFF
TGTGCCAGCAGCCCAAGGACAGGGAAGGGTTTGAGTGAAAAACTGTTTTTT
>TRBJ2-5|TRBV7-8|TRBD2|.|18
CASSLGVTSGGWGETQYF
TGTGCCAGCAGCTTAGGGGTGACTAGCGGGGGCTGGGGGGAGACCCAGTACTTC
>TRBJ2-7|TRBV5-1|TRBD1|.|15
CASSTPGQGIYEQYF
TGCGCCAGCAGCACCCCGGGACAGGGGATCTACGAGCAGTACTTC
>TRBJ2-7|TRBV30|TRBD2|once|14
CAWSDKRGPYEQYF
TGTGCCTGGAGTGACAAGCGGGGCCCCTACGAGCAGTACTTC
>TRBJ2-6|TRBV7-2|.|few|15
CASSLVASGANVLTF
TGTGCCAGCAGCTTGGTGGCATCCGGGGCCAACGTCCTGACTTTC
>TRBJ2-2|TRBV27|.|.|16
CASSPTSRVDTGELFF
TGTGCCAGCAGTCCCACCAGTAGGGTGGACACCGGGGAGCTGTTTTTT
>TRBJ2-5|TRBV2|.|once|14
CASSEDEGYETQYF
TGTGCCAGCAGTGAAGATGAAGGATATGAGACCCAGTACTTC
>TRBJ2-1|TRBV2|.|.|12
CASGDQYNEQFF
TGTGCCAGCGGGGACCAGTACAATGAGCAGTTCTTC
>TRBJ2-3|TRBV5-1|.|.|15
CASSLSEGVGDTQYF
TGCGCCAGCAGCTTGAGCGAGGGCGTTGGAGATACGCAGTATTTT
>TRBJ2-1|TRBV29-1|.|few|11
CSTPSYNEQFF
TGCAGCACCCCCTCCTACAATGAGCAGTTCTTC
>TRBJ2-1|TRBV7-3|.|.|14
CASSRTPRSDEQFF
TGTGCCAGCAGCCGGACTCCCCGTAGCGATGAGCAGTTCTTC
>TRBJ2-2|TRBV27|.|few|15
CASTWTDAGAGELFF
TGTGCCAGCACCTGGACAGATGCGGGGGCGGGAGAGCTGTTTTTT
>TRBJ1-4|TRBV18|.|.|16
CASSPPGVSGNEKLFF
TGTGCCAGCTCACCACCGGGGGTTTCGGGTAATGAAAAACTGTTTTTT
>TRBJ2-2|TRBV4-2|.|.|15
CASSQEHSLAGELFF
TGTGCCAGCAGCCAAGAACATTCACTAGCCGGGGAGCTGTTTTTT
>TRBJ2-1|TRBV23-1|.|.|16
CASPLWARHSWGEQFF
TGCGCCAGCCCTTTGTGGGCTAGGCACTCCTGGGGTGAGCAGTTCTTC
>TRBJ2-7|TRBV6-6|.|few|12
CASSIGSYEQYF
TGTGCCAGCAGCATTGGCTCCTACGAGCAGTACTTC
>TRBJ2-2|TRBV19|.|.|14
CASSIWGSTGELFF
TGTGCCAGTAGTATATGGGGGTCCACCGGGGAGCTGTTTTTT
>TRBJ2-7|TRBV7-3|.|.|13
CASSVHRNYEQYF
TGTGCCAGCAGCGTACACAGGAACTACGAGCAGTACTTC
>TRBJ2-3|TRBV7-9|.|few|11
CASSSTDTQYF
TGTGCCAGCAGCAGCACAGATACGCAGTATTTT
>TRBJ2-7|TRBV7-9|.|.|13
CASSSQGSNEQYF
TGTGCCAGCAGCTCTCAAGGGTCCAACGAGCAGTACTTC
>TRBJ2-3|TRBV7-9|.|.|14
CASSSPGVTDTQYF
TGTGCCAGCAGCTCCCCCGGGGTCACAGATACGCAGTATTTT
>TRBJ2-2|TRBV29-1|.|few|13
CSVHTGNTGELFF
TGCAGCGTTCACACAGGGAACACCGGGGAGCTGTTTTTT
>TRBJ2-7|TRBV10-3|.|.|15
CAISDRGGGSYEQYF
TGTGCCATCAGTGATCGTGGAGGGGGCTCCTACGAGCAGTACTTC
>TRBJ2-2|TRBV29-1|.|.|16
CSVEDPEHMNTGELFF
TGCAGCGTTGAAGATCCCGAACATATGAACACCGGGGAGCTGTTTTTT
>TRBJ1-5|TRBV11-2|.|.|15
CASSLGRGSNQPQHF
TGTGCCAGCAGCTTGGGCAGGGGTAGCAATCAGCCCCAGCATTTT
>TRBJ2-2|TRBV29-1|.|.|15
CSVARGREMDGELFF
TGCAGCGTTGCAAGGGGGCGGGAAATGGACGGGGAGCTGTTTTTT
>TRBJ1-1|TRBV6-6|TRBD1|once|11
CASGVGQQAFF
TGTGCCAGCGGGGTGGGACAGCAAGCTTTCTTT
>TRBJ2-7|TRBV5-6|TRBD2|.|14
CASSQGLAAYEQYF
TGTGCCAGCAGCCAAGGACTAGCTGCCTACGAGCAGTACTTC
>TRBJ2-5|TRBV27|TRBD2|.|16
CASSLKVWAGVETQYF
TGTGCCAGCAGTTTAAAGGTTTGGGCGGGGGTAGAGACCCAGTACTTC
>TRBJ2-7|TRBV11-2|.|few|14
CASSLGHGSYEQYF
TGTGCCAGCAGCCTAGGACATGGATCCTACGAGCAGTACTTC
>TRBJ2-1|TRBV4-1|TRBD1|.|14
CASSLRTGGGEQFF
TGCGCCAGCAGCCTAAGAACAGGGGGTGGTGAGCAGTTCTTC
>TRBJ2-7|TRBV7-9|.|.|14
CASSFVSRAYEQYF
TGTGCCAGCAGCTTCGTATCGCGAGCCTACGAGCAGTACTTC
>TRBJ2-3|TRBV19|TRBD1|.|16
CASSIVVTGDTDTQYF
TGTGCCAGTAGTATAGTCGTGACAGGGGACACAGATACGCAGTATTTT
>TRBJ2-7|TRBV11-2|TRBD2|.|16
CASSLVTSGPSYEQYF
TGTGCCAGCAGCTTAGTAACTAGCGGGCCGTCCTACGAGCAGTACTTC
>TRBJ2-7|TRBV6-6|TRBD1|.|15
CASSSPGQGFYEQYF
TGTGCCAGCAGTTCCCCGGGACAGGGTTTCTACGAGCAGTACTTC
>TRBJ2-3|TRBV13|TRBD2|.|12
CASSLVGGGPYF
TGTGCCAGCAGCTTAGTTGGCGGGGGGCCGTATTTT
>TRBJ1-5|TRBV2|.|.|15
CASSPGVLGNQPQHF
TGTGCCAGCAGTCCCGGGGTATTAGGCAATCAGCCCCAGCATTTT
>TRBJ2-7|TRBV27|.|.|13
CASSSYTPYEQYF
TGTGCCAGCAGTTCGTACACCCCCTACGAGCAGTACTTC
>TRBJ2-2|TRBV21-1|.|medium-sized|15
CASSKAQGNTGELFF
TGTGCCAGCAGCAAAGCACAGGGCAACACCGGGGAGCTGTTTTTT
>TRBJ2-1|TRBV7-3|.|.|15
CASSLRGPSYNEQFF
TGTGCCAGCAGCTTAAGGGGGCCCTCCTACAATGAGCAGTTCTTC
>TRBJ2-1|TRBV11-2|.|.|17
CASSLAGTSNKYNEQFF
TGTGCCAGCAGCTTAGCCGGGACTTCCAATAAATACAATGAGCAGTTCTTC
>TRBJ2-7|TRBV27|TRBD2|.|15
CASSLRTSGDYEQYF
TGTGCCAGCAGTCTAAGGACTAGCGGGGACTACGAGCAGTACTTC
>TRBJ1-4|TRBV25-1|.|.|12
CASTWGNEKLFF
TGTGCCAGCACGTGGGGTAATGAAAAACTGTTTTTT
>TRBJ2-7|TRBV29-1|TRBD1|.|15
CSVEGSGQGLYEQYF
TGCAGCGTTGAAGGTTCGGGACAGGGCCTCTACGAGCAGTACTTC
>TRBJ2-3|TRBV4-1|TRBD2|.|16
CASSQNSGVSTDTQYF
TGCGCCAGCAGCCAAAACAGCGGGGTGAGCACAGATACGCAGTATTTT
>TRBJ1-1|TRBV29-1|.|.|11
CSVEGRTEAFF
TGCAGCGTTGAGGGAAGGACTGAAGCTTTCTTT
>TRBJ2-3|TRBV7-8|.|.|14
CASSLALDPDTQYF
TGTGCCAGCAGCTTAGCATTGGACCCCGATACGCAGTATTTT
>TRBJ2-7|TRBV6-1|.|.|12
CASSEPSYEQYF
TGTGCCAGCAGTGAACCAAGCTACGAGCAGTACTTC
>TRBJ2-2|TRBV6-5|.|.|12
CASRSGTGELFF
TGTGCCAGCCGTTCCGGGACCGGGGAGCTGTTTTTT
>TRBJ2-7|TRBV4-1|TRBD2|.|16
CASSQRLAGAIDEQYF
TGCGCCAGCAGCCAGCGACTAGCGGGAGCAATCGACGAGCAGTACTTC